These 20 T cell receptor beta chains were sequenced from one sample in a study of OX40 agonist ivuxolimab in advanced cancers. Profiling relied on immunoSEQ multiplex PCR, and the TCRdb table lists in-frame clones only, not all of them. The table records about 48,000 clones, about four fifths of them present only once. This material consisted of CD4+ or CD8+ T cells sorted from blood, taken in a trial of the OX40 agonist ivuxolimab. These receptors all come from an adult with an advanced solid tumor such as melanoma, head and neck, liver or kidney cancer.

The V gene is TRBV30, the J gene TRBJ2-7, with a possible D match to TRBD1 (5 bases). This CDR3 has 13 residues. CDR1 and CDR2 from the germline V gene are GTSNPN and SVGIG (reference sequence). Trimming pared 4 bases from V and 6 bases from J, leaving 16 bases between. The CDR3 is CAWTREVVGEQYF. CDR3 sequence (DNA): TGTGCCTGGACCAGGGAAGTTGTTGGCGAGCAGTACTTC.

The V and J genes are TRBV10-3 and TRBJ2-1, with D possibly TRBD2 on 6 matching bases. This CDR3 has 16 amino acids. V lost 0 bases and J lost 5, with 14 bases in between. Germline loops: CDR1 ENHRY, CDR2 SYGVKD. The CDR3, as DNA: TGTGCCATCAGTGAGTCTCCGGGAGTCTGGGACAATGAGCAGTTCTTC. Encoded protein: CAISESPGVWDNEQFF.

The chain employs TRBV7-9 and TRBJ2-3; tentative D call: TRBD2 (6 bases). CDR1 is SEHNR and CDR2 is FQNEAQ in the germline V gene (reference sequence). The V and J ends lost 5 bases and 6 bases respectively, with 18 bases between them. This CDR3 is built from 15 residues. CDR3 in DNA: TGTGCCAGCAGCCCTCCGGGACTCGGAGGCGATACGCAGTATTTT. Protein product: CASSPPGLGGDTQYF.

V gene TRBV4-3 combines with J gene TRBJ2-2, with 10 bases identical to TRBD2. Trimming took 1 base from V and 4 from J; bases not matched to a gene: 3. From germline, CDR1 is LGHNA and CDR2 YSLEER. This CDR3 spans 16 amino acids. CDR3 in amino acids: CASSQGTSGVTGELFF. Here the CDR3 DNA reads TGCGCCAGCAGCCAAGGGACTAGCGGAGTCACCGGGGAGCTGTTTTTT.

As concerns this clone: Other DNA sequences in the sample encode the same CDR3. The rearrangement uses TRBV4-1 and TRBJ2-3; D is unclear. The germline CDR1 and CDR2 sequences are MGHRA and YSYEKL. V lost 3 bases and J lost 2, with 9 bases in between. The CDR3 sequence is 14 residues long. CDR3 sequence (DNA): TGCGCCAGCAGCCAGGCGACCACCACAGATACGCAGTATTTT. Residues: CASSQATTTDTQYF.

The chain is built from TRBV5-8 and TRBJ2-5; D assignment may be TRBD1 or TRBD2 (5 bases each). The CDR3 is made up of 13 amino acids. Germline CDR1 is SGHTS and CDR2 is YDEGEE. V lost 3 bases, J lost 5 bases, and 11 bases lay in between. CDR3 nucleotide sequence: TGTGCCAGCAGCTCGGGACCCCAGGAGACCCAGTACTTC. Amino acids: CASSSGPQETQYF.

The CDR3, as DNA: TGTGCCAGCAGCGAGACAGGGGGTTGGAACTACGAGCAGTACTTC. Residues: CASSETGGWNYEQYF. The gene calls are TRBV5-6 and TRBJ2-7; TRBD1 matches at 9 bases. Germline values: CDR1 SGHDT, CDR2 YYEEEE. Trimming at V came to 4 bases and at J to 3 bases, leaving 8 bases not matched to a gene. This CDR3 is built from 15 residues.

This clone was recorded only once. The CDR3 DNA reads TGTGCCACCACGAGGACAGCAGATTCACCCCTCCACTTT. Encoded protein: CATTRTADSPLHF. This chain uses TRBV19 with TRBJ1-6, with a possible D match to TRBD1 (6 bases). The CDR3 contains 13 residues. The V and J ends lost 10 bases and 8 bases respectively, with 15 bases between them. The V gene's germline CDR1 is LNHDA and CDR2 SQIVND (reference sequence).

This clone was recorded only once. This sequence joins TRBV28 and TRBJ2-1; weak D call: TRBD1 (6 bases). Trimming cost V 2 bases and J 10 bases, with 18 bases left between them. Germline V gene lookup returns CDR1 MDHEN and CDR2 SYDVKM. This CDR3 has 15 amino acids. CDR3 DNA sequence: TGTGCCAGCAGTTTACCCCGGACAGAGCATAGCGAGCAGTTCTTC. Its protein product is CASSLPRTEHSEQFF.

This clone was observed a handful of times. The chain carries TRBV4-2 and TRBJ2-7, with 12 positions matching TRBD2. The trim removed 0 bases at V and 3 bases at J, leaving 0 bases unmatched. Germline V CDR1 and CDR2: LGHNA, YNFKEQ. The CDR3 totals 15 residues. CDR3 sequence (DNA): TGTGCCAGCAGCCAAGAACTAGCGGGAGGCTACGAGCAGTACTTC. The encoded protein is CASSQELAGGYEQYF.

This clone has more than one count but fewer than ten. V and J are TRBV30 and TRBJ1-2; D gene ambiguous. Germline V CDR1 and CDR2: GTSNPN, SVGIG (reference sequence). The V end lost 4 bases, the J end lost 1 base, and 10 bases lay between the germline ends. The CDR3 consists of 13 residues. The CDR3 DNA is TGTGCCTGGACTACCACTCTTAACTATGGCTACACCTTC. Amino acid sequence: CAWTTTLNYGYTF.

V gene TRBV7-2 combines with J gene TRBJ2-2; TRBD1 matches 7 bases. This CDR3 comprises 14 residues. Trimming took 1 base from V and 9 from J; bases not matched to a gene: 5. The V gene's germline CDR1 is SGHTA and CDR2 FQGNSA. The DNA of the CDR3 is TGTGCCAGCAGCTTAGGGGACAGCCTTAGGGAGCTGTTTTTT. Amino acid sequence: CASSLGDSLRELFF. Supplemented by reference TRBV7-2 and TRBJ2-2, the full variable domain reads GAGVSQSPSNKVTEKGKDVELRCDPISGHTALYWYRQSLGQGLEFLIYFQGNSAPDKSGLPSDRFSAERTGGSVSTLTIQRTQQEDSAVYLCASSLGDSLRELFFGEGSRLTVL.

The genes are TRBV5-6 and TRBJ2-4, with 7 bases aligning to TRBD2. Germline assignment: CDR1 SGHDT and CDR2 YYEEEE. The CDR3 is 13 residues long. V lost 2 bases, J lost 8 bases, and 4 bases stayed unmatched. CDR3 loop: CASSFHGGYIQYF. In nucleotides, the CDR3 is TGTGCCAGCAGCTTTCACGGGGGGTACATTCAGTACTTC.

The chain combines TRBV4-2 with TRBJ2-5, with D possibly being TRBD1 (5 bases). There are 14 residues in the CDR3. Trimming took 1 base from V and 0 from J, leaving 6 bases between them. Germline V gene sequence: CDR1 LGHNA, CDR2 YNFKEQ. The CDR3 loop reads CASSQGQYQETQYF. The CDR3 bases are TGTGCCAGCAGCCAAGGACAGTACCAAGAGACCCAGTACTTC.

The CDR3 DNA sequence: TGTGCCAGCAGTTACTCGAGAGGGAACGAGCAGTACTTC. Its protein is CASSYSRGNEQYF. This rearrangement joins TRBV6-5 to TRBJ2-7, with a tentative D call TRBD2 (5 bases). Germline loops: CDR1 MNHEY, CDR2 SVGAGI. The CDR3 runs to 13 residues. Trimming pared 0 bases from V and 5 bases from J, leaving 8 bases between.

The rearrangement joins TRBV9 to TRBJ1-6; maybe TRBD1 (6 bases). V lost 0 bases and J lost 1, with 20 bases in between. From germline, CDR1 is SGDLS and CDR2 YYNGEE. This CDR3 has 20 amino acids. The CDR3: CASSVAAGGPSSSYNSPLHF. The CDR3 DNA is TGTGCCAGCAGCGTAGCCGCCGGGGGGCCAAGTTCATCCTATAATTCACCCCTCCACTTT.

This chain joins TRBV19 and TRBJ1-5; 10 bases align to TRBD1. The CDR3 is 18 amino acids. V lost 1 base, J lost 2 bases, and 8 bases stayed unmatched. Germline assignment: CDR1 LNHDA and CDR2 SQIVND (reference sequence). The CDR3 DNA reads TGTGCCAGTAGTATAGGCAGACAGGGGGCGCAGGGCAATCAGCCCCAGCATTTT. This sequence encodes CASSIGRQGAQGNQPQHF. Based on the CDR3 plus reference TRBV19 and TRBJ1-5, the full variable domain is DGGITQSPKYLFRKEGQNVTLSCEQNLNHDAMYWYRQDPGQGLRLIYYSQIVNDFQKGDIAEGYSVSREKKESFPLTVTSAQKNPTAFYLCASSIGRQGAQGNQPQHFGDGTRLSIL.

This clone was counted once. The chain combines TRBV19 with TRBJ1-5; D may be TRBD1 (5 bases). Germline V gene data show CDR1 as LNHDA and CDR2 as SQIVND (reference sequence). The germline V and J ends were trimmed by 10 bases and 0 bases, with 22 bases remaining between them. CDR3 length: 17 amino acids. In DNA form, the CDR3 reads TGTGCCACCTCAAAACAGGCCAGATCGAATAGCAATCAGCCCCAGCATTTT. This encodes CATSKQARSNSNQPQHF. The complete variable domain, with remaining parts taken from reference TRBV19 and TRBJ1-5, reads DGGITQSPKYLFRKEGQNVTLSCEQNLNHDAMYWYRQDPGQGLRLIYYSQIVNDFQKGDIAEGYSVSREKKESFPLTVTSAQKNPTAFYLCATSKQARSNSNQPQHFGDGTRLSIL.

This clone was seen just once. This chain links TRBV10-2 with TRBJ2-7; TRBD1 aligns across 8 bases. CDR3 length: 15 residues. Trimming at V came to 5 bases and at J to 4 bases, leaving 10 bases not matched to a gene. Germline V gene sequence: CDR1 WSHSY, CDR2 SAAADI. CDR3 loop: CASSPAGTGGYEQYF. The DNA of the CDR3 is TGCGCCAGCAGTCCCGCCGGGACAGGCGGTTACGAGCAGTACTTC.

V usage is TRBV11-3 and J usage is TRBJ1-6; 7 bases align to TRBD1. The germline CDR1 and CDR2 sequences are SGHNT and YENEEA. CDR3 length: 14 residues. The junction had 5 bases not matched to a gene; V was cut back by 4 bases and J by 8 bases. The CDR3 region is CASSWGQKDSPLHF. CDR3 DNA sequence: TGTGCCAGCAGCTGGGGACAGAAAGATTCACCCCTCCACTTT.